The next 16 T cell receptor beta chains were all read from a single sample in a study of shared clonotypes between healthy human individuals (dated by TCRdb to the early 2020s). Library preparation employed the immunoSEQ multiplex PCR assay. What TCRdb holds here is the immuneACCESS table cut down to in-frame rearrangements. Part of the clones is not present; checked against another copy, under half of the missing clones reflect an unresolved V gene, and the others are unexplained. Within this sample are hundreds of thousands of clones, with roughly 83% of them counted one time only. The top ten constitute less than 15% of the sample. Sequenced: PBMCs. The receptors come from a woman in her thirties or forties in good health. Some clones in this sample may be carry-over from other donors' samples.

This sequence joins TRBV28 and TRBJ2-5; TRBD1 is a possible D gene (8 bases). V dropped 4 bases and J dropped 5 bases, with 17 bases sitting between them. Germline V gene lookup returns CDR1 MDHEN and CDR2 SYDVKM. The CDR3 is 15 residues long. CDR3: CASSSYRGGAETQYF. The DNA for the CDR3 is TGTGCCAGCAGTTCCTACAGGGGGGGAGCGGAGACCCAGTACTTC.

The genes are TRBV7-2 and TRBJ2-6, with a weak D call TRBD2 (5 bases). The CDR3 loop spans 15 amino acids. CDR1 and CDR2 from the germline V gene are SGHTA and FQGNSA. V was shortened by 2 bases and J by 3 bases, with 8 bases between the two germline ends. The CDR3 nucleotides are TGTGCCAGCAGCTTAAGAGGGAATGGGGCCAACGTCCTGACTTTC. Protein product: CASSLRGNGANVLTF.

V is TRBV29-1 and J is TRBJ2-1, with a possible D match to TRBD2 (6 bases). This CDR3 contains 16 residues. V gave up 0 bases and J gave up 2 bases, with 14 bases separating them. Germline CDR1 is SQVTM and CDR2 is ANQGSEA. The CDR3 nucleotides are TGCAGCGTTGAAGAAGGTACCGGAGGGACCTACAATGAGCAGTTCTTC. Amino acids: CSVEEGTGGTYNEQFF.

This chain joins TRBV5-1 and TRBJ2-7; a possible D gene is TRBD1 (8 bases). There are 15 residues in the CDR3. CDR1 is SGHRS and CDR2 is YFSETQ in the germline V gene. V was shortened by 3 bases and J by 2 bases, with 15 bases between the two germline ends. The DNA of the CDR3 is TGCGCCAGCAGCTCGGGAGGACAGGGAGCCTACGAGCAGTACTTC. As protein: CASSSGGQGAYEQYF.

This chain connects TRBV28 to TRBJ2-5; the match to TRBD1 covers 8 bases. The last part of the DNA fits TRBJ2-7 better; the J call may be wrong. CDR1 is MDHEN and CDR2 is SYDVKM in the germline V gene. There are 14 residues in the CDR3. CDR3: CASRPGQATYEQYF. CDR3 coding DNA: TGTGCCAGCAGGCCGGGACAGGCAACCTACGAGCAGTACTTC.

This rearrangement joins TRBV19 to TRBJ1-2; possibly TRBD1 for D (6 bases). Germline V gives CDR1 LNHDA, CDR2 SQIVND (reference sequence). CDR3 length: 12 residues. V lost 9 bases and J lost 7, with 15 bases in between. The CDR3 DNA reads TGTGCCAGCACCCTTAAGGGGGGTGGCTACACCTTC. It codes for CASTLKGGGYTF.

This sequence joins TRBV11-2 and TRBJ2-7; D possibly corresponds to TRBD2 (5 bases). The CDR3 loop spans 14 amino acids. V was cut by 5 bases and J by 6 bases, with 17 bases left in between. Germline V gives CDR1 SGHAT, CDR2 FQNNGV. CDR3 bases: TGTGCCAGCAGCCCGACCACTAGTTTGGTCGAGCAGTACTTC. Translating gives CASSPTTSLVEQYF.

V is TRBV19 and J is TRBJ1-1; possible D gene TRBD1, 6 bases. Trimming removed 5 bases at V and 11 bases at J, with 18 bases between. The germline gives CDR1 LNHDA, CDR2 SQIVND (reference sequence). The CDR3 runs 13 residues. The CDR3, as DNA: TGTGCCAGTAGTTGGGACACCGCCACATGGGCTTTCTTT. Protein product: CASSWDTATWAFF. Full variable domain (remainder filled in from reference TRBV19 and TRBJ1-1): DGGITQSPKYLFRKEGQNVTLSCEQNLNHDAMYWYRQDPGQGLRLIYYSQIVNDFQKGDIAEGYSVSREKKESFPLTVTSAQKNPTAFYLCASSWDTATWAFFGQGTRLTVV.

This rearrangement joins TRBV13 to TRBJ2-7, with TRBD1 identical over 8 bases. The germline gives CDR1 PRHDT, CDR2 FYEKMQ (reference sequence). The V and J ends lost 0 bases and 4 bases, in that order; junction bases with no gene match: 11. The CDR3 has 17 amino acids. The CDR3 region has the DNA TGTGCCAGCAGCTTAGGCCTTGGGGCAGGGGGCAGGTACGAGCAGTACTTC. This encodes CASSLGLGAGGRYEQYF.

Concerning this clone itself: The sample contains more than one DNA sequence encoding this CDR3. This chain uses TRBV6-1 with TRBJ1-2; the D is unclear. The CDR3 length is 13 residues. The germline V and J ends were trimmed by 2 bases and 2 bases, with 6 bases remaining between them. Germline CDR1 MNHNS, CDR2 SASEGT. Here the CDR3 reads CASSELGNYGYTF. The CDR3 region has the DNA TGTGCCAGCAGTGAACTGGGAAACTATGGCTACACCTTC.

The chain combines TRBV2 with TRBJ1-2; D call uncertain. Germline loops: CDR1 SNHLY, CDR2 FYNNEI. The V end lost 6 bases, the J end lost 7 bases, and 12 bases lay between the germline ends. The CDR3 is 12 amino acids. The CDR3 is CASRVLKSGYTF. CDR3 nucleotide sequence: TGTGCCAGCAGGGTCCTGAAGTCTGGCTACACCTTC.

The CDR3 nucleotides are TGTGCCAGCAGCACAGGACTAGTAGGGACAGATACGCAGTATTTT. Encoded protein: CASSTGLVGTDTQYF. This chain connects TRBV7-9 to TRBJ2-3; 7 positions match TRBD2. Trimming cost V 5 bases and J 3 bases; bases outside gene matches: 8. The CDR3 covers 15 residues. CDR1 is SEHNR and CDR2 is FQNEAQ in the germline V gene (reference sequence).

The rearrangement uses TRBV5-1 and TRBJ2-7; D is ambiguous. Germline V CDR1 and CDR2: SGHRS, YFSETQ. The CDR3 is made up of 13 amino acids. With 3 bases removed from V and 1 base from J, the gap between germline ends came to 8 bases. The CDR3 DNA is TGCGCCAGCAGCTGGACCGGTTCCTACGAGCAGTACTTC. It codes for CASSWTGSYEQYF.

The chain couples TRBV7-2 to TRBJ1-2; a weak D match, TRBD1 (5 bases). V dropped 5 bases and J dropped 5 bases, with 15 bases sitting between them. CDR3 length equals 14 residues. Germline V CDR1 and CDR2: SGHTA, FQGNSA. The CDR3 DNA reads TGTGCCAGCAGCCCCCCGGGTGGGACTTATGGCTACACCTTC. It codes for CASSPPGGTYGYTF. Combining the CDR3 with reference TRBV7-2 and TRBJ1-2 gives the whole variable domain GAGVSQSPSNKVTEKGKDVELRCDPISGHTALYWYRQSLGQGLEFLIYFQGNSAPDKSGLPSDRFSAERTGGSVSTLTIQRTQQEDSAVYLCASSPPGGTYGYTFGSGTRLTVV.

This clone has only a few counts. The chain employs TRBV30 and TRBJ2-7; 13 nucleotides agree with TRBD2. The CDR3 loop spans 17 amino acids. V was clipped by 2 bases and J by 1 base; unmatched bases: 8. The germline CDR1 and CDR2 sequences are GTSNPN and SVGIG (reference sequence). The CDR3 reads CAWSTGLAGVRSYEQYF. The CDR3 bases are TGTGCCTGGAGTACTGGACTAGCGGGAGTACGGTCCTACGAGCAGTACTTC.

This clone was seen ten or more times. The chain is built from TRBV10-3 and TRBJ2-1; TRBD2 aligns across 7 bases. Trimming took 5 bases from V and 6 from J; bases not matched to a gene: 1. This CDR3 is 12 amino acids long. Germline V CDR1 and CDR2: ENHRY, SYGVKD. The CDR3 DNA follows: TGTGCCATCAGTAGGACTAGCAATGAGCAGTTCTTC. It specifies CAISRTSNEQFF.